This entry is about one T cell receptor (beta chain). The target antigen is unknown. A much more abundant neighbour one base away suggests this may be a read error. This entry comes from a study of blood T cells in healthy people across ages. Points from the study as a whole: The diversity estimates, figures obtained from one million T cells, were considered underestimates. Versus aged donors, long-lived donors had higher diversity and more naive CD4+ cells. Using unsorted PBMCs precluded a conclusive naive versus antigen-experienced comparison. Expanded clonotype shifts may have been confounded, as the donors had an unknown CMV status.

The CDR3 loop spans 13 amino acids. The germline CDR1 and CDR2 sequences are MDHEN and SYDVKM. Trimming stripped 3 bases from V and 10 bases from J, with 13 bases between. A J-beta primer mix and a sample-barcoded 5' primer were used in a second PCR of about 7 to 12 cycles. Using its own MiXCR run on the 5' RACE reads, TCRdb lists one record per CDR3 protein. The table lists fewer than 700,000 distinct CDR3 sequences, around 43% of them singletons. The TCR originated in a man aged 80 or over in good health. Material for sequencing was blood. The chain joins TRBV28 to TRBJ2-1; unclear D gene. The CDR3 bases are TGTGCCAGCAGTTTTCCGGGCCCCCCGGAGCAGTTCTTC. This gives the protein CASSFPGPPEQFF.